A single sample is the source of the 26 T cell receptor beta chains below, sequenced in a study of blood T cell repertoires in COVID-19. This table comes from immunoSEQ multiplex PCR, and its TCRdb copy is limited to in-frame clones, with some not included. The repertoire holds 250,000 to 350,000 clones, with approximately 90% as singletons. The sample taken for sequencing was PBMCs or T cells enriched from blood (not recorded which). These TCRs come from a woman aged 30 to 39 who had recovered from COVID-19.

V gene TRBV11-3 combines with J gene TRBJ2-7; D is possibly TRBD1 (6 bases). V was clipped by 3 bases and J by 0 bases, with 9 bases between them. Germline V gene lookup returns CDR1 SGHNT and CDR2 YENEEA. The CDR3 sequence is 14 residues long. CDR3 protein: CASSFGQNSYEQYF. DNA for the CDR3: TGTGCCAGCAGCTTTGGACAGAACTCCTACGAGCAGTACTTC.

This chain links TRBV21-1 with TRBJ1-1. TRBV21-1 is a documented pseudogene. The CDR3 length is 13 residues. CDR3 amino acids: CASSYGMNTEAFF. The CDR3 DNA reads TGTGCCAGCAGCTACGGGATGAACACTGAAGCTTTCTTT.

This chain links TRBV5-1 with TRBJ2-3, with 12 bases aligning to TRBD2. Germline V gene lookup returns CDR1 SGHRS and CDR2 YFSETQ. After removal of 2 bases from V and 5 bases from J, the junction contained 6 bases not matched to a gene. This CDR3 has 16 residues. For the CDR3, the DNA is TGCGCCAGCAGCTTTGCTAGCGGGAGGGCCGGAGATACGCAGTATTTT. Amino acid sequence: CASSFASGRAGDTQYF. The full variable domain, completed using reference TRBV5-1 and TRBJ2-3, is KAGVTQTPRYLIKTRGQQVTLSCSPISGHRSVSWYQQTPGQGLQFLFEYFSETQRNKGNFPGRFSGRQFSNSRSEMNVSTLELGDSALYLCASSFASGRAGDTQYFGPGTRLTVL.

This chain links TRBV6-6 with TRBJ1-1; 8 nucleotides line up with TRBD1. The germline gives CDR1 MNHNY, CDR2 SVGAGI (reference sequence). The CDR3 runs 14 residues. V shed 4 bases and J 0 bases; nucleotides not matched to a gene: 1. In DNA, the CDR3 is TGTGCCAGCAGTTTGACAGGGGTGAACACTGAAGCTTTCTTT. Translated: CASSLTGVNTEAFF.

The gene calls are TRBV28 and TRBJ2-2; 7 bases match TRBD1. The CDR3 is 14 amino acids. Unmatched junction bases numbered 8, after V lost 9 bases and J lost 4 bases. Germline CDR1 MDHEN, CDR2 SYDVKM. CDR3 nucleotide sequence: TGTGCCAGTCTACAGGGGTTGAGCACCGGGGAGCTGTTTTTT. Translating it yields CASLQGLSTGELFF. Drawing the rest from reference TRBV28 and TRBJ2-2, the complete variable domain is DVKVTQSSRYLVKRTGEKVFLECVQDMDHENMFWYRQDPGLGLRLIYFSYDVKMKEKGDIPEGYSVSREKKERFSLILESASTNQTSMYLCASLQGLSTGELFFGEGSRLTVL.

The rearrangement links TRBV25-1 to TRBJ2-4, with D maybe TRBD2 (5 bases). The germline V gene encodes CDR1 MGHDK and CDR2 SYGVNS. V was trimmed by 1 base and J by 2 bases, leaving 15 bases between them. The CDR3 contains 17 residues. The CDR3 spells CASSESSGFGTKNIQYF. CDR3 nucleotides: TGTGCCAGCAGTGAATCGTCGGGTTTCGGGACCAAAAACATTCAGTACTTC.

This clone has only one observation. The chain recombines TRBV6-2 or TRBV6-3 with TRBJ2-7, with D perhaps matching TRBD1 (5 bases). The CDR3 sequence is 12 residues long. The V gene's germline CDR1 is MNHEY and CDR2 SVGEGT. Trimming removed 2 bases from V and 3 bases from J, with 5 bases in between. The CDR3 coding sequence is TGTGCCAGCAGTTACCAGGGCTACGAGCAGTACTTC. It codes for CASSYQGYEQYF.

This rearrangement joins TRBV5-1 to TRBJ2-7; 9 bases are shared with TRBD2. J lost 5 bases, V lost 4 bases, and 4 bases had no gene match. This CDR3 contains 13 residues. Germline loops: CDR1 SGHRS, CDR2 YFSETQ. The CDR3 DNA sequence: TGCGCCAGCAGCCTGGGACTAGCAAACGAGCAGTACTTC. Amino acid sequence: CASSLGLANEQYF.

In DNA, the CDR3 is TGTGCCAGCAGCCTCCCTAGTAATGAGCAGTTCTTC. Its protein is CASSLPSNEQFF. This chain links TRBV7-2 with TRBJ2-1; D gene unclear. This CDR3 is built from 12 residues. V was pared by 5 bases and J by 7 bases, with 9 bases between. Germline lookup yields CDR1 SGHTA and CDR2 FQGNSA.

The chain is built from TRBV11-2 and TRBJ2-7; 10 nucleotides agree with TRBD2. The CDR3 runs 14 residues. V was clipped by 6 bases and J by 7 bases; unmatched bases: 9. In germline, CDR1 is SGHAT, CDR2 FQNNGV. The CDR3 DNA reads TGTGCCAGCAGTAGTCTAGCGGGAGACGAGGAGCAGTACTTC. As protein: CASSSLAGDEEQYF. The whole variable domain, remainder taken from reference TRBV11-2 and TRBJ2-7, is EAGVAQSPRYKIIEKRQSVAFWCNPISGHATLYWYQQILGQGPKLLIQFQNNGVVDDSQLPKDRFSAERLKGVDSTLKIQPAKLEDSAVYLCASSSLAGDEEQYFGPGTRLTVT.

V is TRBV24-1 and J is TRBJ2-1; D is uncertain. This CDR3 has 14 amino acids. V was trimmed by 4 bases and J by 8 bases, leaving 14 bases between them. CDR1 and CDR2 from the germline V gene are KGHDR and SFDVKD. This CDR3 is CATSDPSPVDEQFF. Written as DNA, the CDR3 is TGTGCCACCAGTGACCCGTCCCCGGTTGATGAGCAGTTCTTC.

The table lists this clone with a count of one. The chain couples TRBV27 to TRBJ1-2; perhaps TRBD1 as D (5 bases). V lost 6 bases to trimming and J lost 1 base, with 9 bases between them. CDR3 length: 13 residues. The V gene's germline CDR1 is MNHEY and CDR2 SMNVEV (reference sequence). CDR3 residues: CASRRGINYGYTF. In DNA form, the CDR3 reads TGTGCCAGCAGAAGGGGAATTAACTATGGCTACACCTTC.

The chain joins TRBV5-4 to TRBJ2-4; TRBD1 is a possible D gene (5 bases). The CDR3 loop spans 15 amino acids. V was shortened by 4 bases and J by 0 bases, with 11 bases between the two germline ends. CDR1 and CDR2 (germline): SGHNT, YYREEE (reference sequence). In DNA form, the CDR3 reads TGTGCCAGCAGCCAGATGGGGCTAGCCAAAAACATTCAGTACTTC. Translating it yields CASSQMGLAKNIQYF.

This chain uses TRBV23-1 with TRBJ2-1; possible D gene TRBD2, 6 bases. TRBV23-1 has ORF status, its function being uncertain. V lost 7 bases, J lost 10 bases, and 17 bases lay in between. The CDR3 totals 13 residues. In DNA form, the CDR3 reads TGCGCCAGCATACCCGGGAGCCCGGGGGAGCAGTTCTTC. It yields the protein CASIPGSPGEQFF.

The chain couples TRBV2 to TRBJ2-5, with D hard to call. Per the germline V gene, CDR1 is SNHLY and CDR2 is FYNNEI. This CDR3 has 14 residues. The V end was cut by 6 bases, the J end by 1 base, with 12 bases between. The CDR3 protein is CASSLGSLQETQYF. CDR3 bases: TGTGCCAGCAGCCTAGGATCCCTCCAAGAGACCCAGTACTTC.

This sequence joins TRBV5-1 and TRBJ2-7; perhaps TRBD1 as D (5 bases). The CDR3 runs 13 residues. Germline CDR1 and CDR2: SGHRS and YFSETQ. Trimming left V 3 bases short and J 0 bases short, with 7 bases between. In nucleotides, the CDR3 is TGCGCCAGCAGCTCCAGGGTCTCCTACGAGCAGTACTTC. Translation gives CASSSRVSYEQYF.

The rearrangement links TRBV3-1 (or the pseudogene TRBV3-2) to TRBJ2-1; 10 nucleotides agree with TRBD2. Germline assignment: CDR1 LGHDT and CDR2 YNNKEL (reference sequence). The CDR3 length is 15 residues. J gave up 3 bases and V 4 bases, and 3 bases lay outside the gene matches. The CDR3 sequence is CASSPGTSDYNEQFF. The CDR3, as DNA: TGTGCCAGCAGCCCTGGGACTAGCGACTACAATGAGCAGTTCTTC.

The V call is TRBV5-8, the J call TRBJ1-5, with D possibly being TRBD1 (6 bases). V lost 3 bases and J 1 base, leaving 11 bases between the germline ends. Germline CDR1 SGHTS, CDR2 YDEGEE. The CDR3 has 15 residues. The CDR3 DNA is TGTGCCAGCAGCTCCAGGGGTCGGAGCAATCAGCCCCAGCATTTT. Amino acids: CASSSRGRSNQPQHF. Using reference TRBV5-8 and TRBJ1-5 for the parts outside the CDR3, the full variable domain is EAGVTQSPTHLIKTRGQQATLRCSPISGHTSVYWYQQALGLGLQFLLWYDEGEERNRGNFPPRFSGRQFPNYSSELNVNALELEDSALYLCASSSRGRSNQPQHFGDGTRLSIL.

This chain uses TRBV4-3 with TRBJ1-2; D unresolved. V was trimmed by 2 bases and J by 4 bases, leaving 14 bases between them. The CDR3 extends over 15 amino acids. CDR1 is LGHNA, CDR2 YSLEER, per germline. The CDR3 sequence is CASSQTTVDLYGYTF. In DNA, the CDR3 is TGCGCCAGCAGCCAAACAACAGTGGATCTCTATGGCTACACCTTC.

This rearrangement joins TRBV30 to TRBJ2-1, with 8 bases identical to TRBD1. Germline V gene lookup returns CDR1 GTSNPN and CDR2 SVGIG (reference sequence). Trimming removed 1 base from V and 3 bases from J; junction bases left unmatched: 8. This CDR3 spans 16 amino acids. This CDR3 is CAWSEKTGASYNEQFF. CDR3 nucleotides: TGTGCCTGGAGTGAAAAGACAGGGGCAAGCTACAATGAGCAGTTCTTC.

This chain uses TRBV9 with TRBJ2-2; 7 bases line up with TRBD1. The CDR3 loop spans 13 amino acids. The ends lost 6 bases at V and 4 bases at J; junction bases unmatched: 3. Germline CDR1 SGDLS, CDR2 YYNGEE. The CDR3 DNA reads TGTGCCAGCAATCCAGGGGGCACCGGGGAGCTGTTTTTT. Translating gives CASNPGGTGELFF.

The CDR3: CSAQAGDEQYF. The CDR3 DNA follows: TGCAGTGCGCAAGCGGGAGACGAGCAGTACTTC. The gene calls are TRBV20-1 and TRBJ2-7; 8 bases are shared with TRBD2. Germline loops: CDR1 DFQATT, CDR2 SNEGSKA (reference sequence). V dropped 6 bases and J dropped 5; count of bases not matched to a gene: 3. The CDR3 spans 11 residues.

The chain combines TRBV7-9 with TRBJ2-7, with 12 positions matching TRBD1. The CDR3 spans 16 residues. Germline CDR1 SEHNR, CDR2 FQNEAQ (reference sequence). V lost 2 bases to trimming and J lost 6 bases; unmatched junction nucleotides: 8. The CDR3 DNA reads as TGTGCCAGCAGCTTATTACCGGGACAGGGGGCGGGCGAGCAGTACTTC. Residues: CASSLLPGQGAGEQYF.

The J gene is TRBJ2-7, the V gene TRBV19; D is possibly TRBD2 (6 bases). Germline CDR1 and CDR2: LNHDA and SQIVND (reference sequence). This CDR3 region has 13 residues. V was cut by 4 bases and J by 3 bases, with 10 bases left in between. CDR3 amino acids: CASSTQGGYEQYF. The DNA for the CDR3 is TGTGCCAGTAGTACTCAGGGAGGCTACGAGCAGTACTTC.

The chain carries TRBV27 and TRBJ2-5; 7 bases map to TRBD1. Germline CDR1 and CDR2: MNHEY and SMNVEV (reference sequence). V lost 4 bases to trimming and J lost 4 bases; unmatched junction nucleotides: 9. There are 15 residues in the CDR3. The CDR3 nucleotides are TGTGCCAGCAGTTCCGACAGGGATGCGGCAGAGACCCAGTACTTC. As protein: CASSSDRDAAETQYF.

The rearrangement links TRBV2 to TRBJ2-5; 8 positions match TRBD2. The CDR3 runs to 16 residues. Germline CDR1 is SNHLY and CDR2 is FYNNEI. Unmatched junction bases numbered 9, after V lost 1 base and J lost 5 bases. The CDR3 DNA is TGTGCCAGCAGTGAAGAATGGAACGGCGGGAGGGAGACCCAGTACTTC. This translates into CASSEEWNGGRETQYF. The variable domain in full, with the rest retrieved from reference TRBV2 and TRBJ2-5, is EPEVTQTPSHQVTQMGQEVILRCVPISNHLYFYWYRQILGQKVEFLVSFYNNEISEKSEIFDDQFSVERPDGSNFTLKIRSTKLEDSAMYFCASSEEWNGGRETQYFGPGTRLLVL.